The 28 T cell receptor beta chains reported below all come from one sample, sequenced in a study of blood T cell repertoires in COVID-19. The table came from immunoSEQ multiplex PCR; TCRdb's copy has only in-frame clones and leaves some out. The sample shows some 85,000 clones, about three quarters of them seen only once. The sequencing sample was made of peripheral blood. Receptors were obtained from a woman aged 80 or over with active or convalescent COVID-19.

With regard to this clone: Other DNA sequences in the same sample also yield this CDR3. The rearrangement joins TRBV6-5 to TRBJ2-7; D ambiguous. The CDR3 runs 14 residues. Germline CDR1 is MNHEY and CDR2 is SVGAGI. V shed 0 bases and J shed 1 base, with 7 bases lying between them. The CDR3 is CASSYSGSSYEQYF. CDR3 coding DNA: TGTGCCAGCAGTTACTCGGGCAGTTCCTACGAGCAGTACTTC.

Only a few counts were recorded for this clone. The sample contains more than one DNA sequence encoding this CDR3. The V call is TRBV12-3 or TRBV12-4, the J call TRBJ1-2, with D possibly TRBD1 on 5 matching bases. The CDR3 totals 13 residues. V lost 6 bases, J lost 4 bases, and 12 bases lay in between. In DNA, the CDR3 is TGTGCCAGCAGCGGACGTAGGGGCTATGGCTACACCTTC. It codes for CASSGRRGYGYTF.

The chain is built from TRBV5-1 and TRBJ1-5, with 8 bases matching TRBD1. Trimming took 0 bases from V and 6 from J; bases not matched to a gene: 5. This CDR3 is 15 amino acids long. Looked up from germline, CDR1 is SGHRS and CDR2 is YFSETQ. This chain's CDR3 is CASSLGSGGGQPQHF. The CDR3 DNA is TGCGCCAGCAGCTTGGGATCAGGGGGCGGTCAGCCCCAGCATTTT. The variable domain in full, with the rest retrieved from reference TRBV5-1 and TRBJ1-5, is KAGVTQTPRYLIKTRGQQVTLSCSPISGHRSVSWYQQTPGQGLQFLFEYFSETQRNKGNFPGRFSGRQFSNSRSEMNVSTLELGDSALYLCASSLGSGGGQPQHFGDGTRLSIL.

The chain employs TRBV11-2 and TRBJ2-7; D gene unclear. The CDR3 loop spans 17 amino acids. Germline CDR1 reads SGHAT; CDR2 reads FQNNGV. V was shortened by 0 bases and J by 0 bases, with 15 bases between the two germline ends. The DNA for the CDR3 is TGTGCCAGCAGCTTAGATGCTTACGGGTCTACCTCCTACGAGCAGTACTTC. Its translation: CASSLDAYGSTSYEQYF.

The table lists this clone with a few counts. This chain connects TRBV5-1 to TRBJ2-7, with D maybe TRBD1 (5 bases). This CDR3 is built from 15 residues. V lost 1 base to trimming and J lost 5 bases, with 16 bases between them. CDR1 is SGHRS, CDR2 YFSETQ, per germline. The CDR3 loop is CASSLRRQLVNEQYF. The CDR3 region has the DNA TGCGCCAGCAGCTTGAGAAGACAGTTGGTCAACGAGCAGTACTTC. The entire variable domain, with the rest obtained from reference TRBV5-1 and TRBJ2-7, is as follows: KAGVTQTPRYLIKTRGQQVTLSCSPISGHRSVSWYQQTPGQGLQFLFEYFSETQRNKGNFPGRFSGRQFSNSRSEMNVSTLELGDSALYLCASSLRRQLVNEQYFGPGTRLTVT.

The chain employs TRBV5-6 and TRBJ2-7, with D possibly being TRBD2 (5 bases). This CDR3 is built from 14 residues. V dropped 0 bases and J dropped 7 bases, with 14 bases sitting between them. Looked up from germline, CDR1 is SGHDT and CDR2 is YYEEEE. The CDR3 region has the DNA TGTGCCAGCAGCTTGGTCTCGGGGTCACAAGAGCAGTACTTC. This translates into CASSLVSGSQEQYF.

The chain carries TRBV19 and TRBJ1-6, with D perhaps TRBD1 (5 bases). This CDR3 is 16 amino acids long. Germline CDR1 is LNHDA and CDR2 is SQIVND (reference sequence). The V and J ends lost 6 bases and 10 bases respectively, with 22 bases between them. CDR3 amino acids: CASSLKLANRNSPLHF. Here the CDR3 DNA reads TGTGCCAGTAGCCTAAAACTTGCCAACAGGAACTCACCCCTCCACTTT.

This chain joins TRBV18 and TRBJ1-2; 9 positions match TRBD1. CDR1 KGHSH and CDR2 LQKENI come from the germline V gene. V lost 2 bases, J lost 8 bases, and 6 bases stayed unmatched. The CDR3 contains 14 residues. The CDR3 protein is CASSPARQGVGYTF. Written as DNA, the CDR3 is TGTGCCAGCTCACCAGCCCGACAGGGGGTCGGCTACACCTTC.

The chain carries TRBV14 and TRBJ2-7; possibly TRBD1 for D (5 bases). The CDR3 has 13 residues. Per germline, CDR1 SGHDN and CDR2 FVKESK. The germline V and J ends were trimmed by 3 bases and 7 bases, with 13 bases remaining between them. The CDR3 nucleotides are TGTGCCAGCAGCCATGCCCAAAGGGGAGAGCAGTACTTC. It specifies CASSHAQRGEQYF.

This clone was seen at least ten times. CDR3 sequence (DNA): TGTGCCAGCAGCTCCCGGGACAGGGCTATCCAAGAGACCCAGTACTTC. It translates to CASSSRDRAIQETQYF. The chain couples TRBV7-9 to TRBJ2-5; 9 nucleotides agree with TRBD1. CDR1 and CDR2 (germline): SEHNR, FQNEAQ (reference sequence). The V gene end was trimmed by 4 bases and the J gene end by 1 base; junction bases not matched to a gene: 7. The CDR3 length is 16 residues.

Here the CDR3 reads CASTFSGGHTYF. As DNA, the CDR3 is TGTGCCAGCACCTTTAGCGGGGGACATACCTACTTC. The rearrangement joins TRBV28 to TRBJ2-5; 9 bases are shared with TRBD2. Germline V lookup: CDR1 MDHEN, CDR2 SYDVKM. V dropped 7 bases and J dropped 14; count of bases not matched to a gene: 11. The CDR3 spans 12 residues.

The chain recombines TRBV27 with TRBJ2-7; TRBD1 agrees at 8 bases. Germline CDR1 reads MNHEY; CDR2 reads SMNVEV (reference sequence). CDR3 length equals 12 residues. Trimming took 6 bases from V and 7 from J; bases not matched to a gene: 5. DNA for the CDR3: TGTGCCAGCAGCTACAGGGGGAGGGAGCAGTACTTC. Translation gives CASSYRGREQYF.

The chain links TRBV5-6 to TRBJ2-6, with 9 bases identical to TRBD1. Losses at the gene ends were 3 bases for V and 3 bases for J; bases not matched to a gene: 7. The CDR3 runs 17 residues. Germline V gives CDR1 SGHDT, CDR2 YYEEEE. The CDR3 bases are TGTGCCAGCAGCTCTAACCGGGACAGGGATGGGGCCAACGTCCTGACTTTC. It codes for CASSSNRDRDGANVLTF.

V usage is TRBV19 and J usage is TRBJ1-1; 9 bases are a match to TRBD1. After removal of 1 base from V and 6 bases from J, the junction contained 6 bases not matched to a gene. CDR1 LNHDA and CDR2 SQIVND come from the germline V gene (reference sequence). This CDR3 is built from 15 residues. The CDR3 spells CASSIGTGDLAEAFF. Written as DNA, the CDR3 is TGTGCCAGTAGTATAGGGACAGGGGATCTCGCTGAAGCTTTCTTT.

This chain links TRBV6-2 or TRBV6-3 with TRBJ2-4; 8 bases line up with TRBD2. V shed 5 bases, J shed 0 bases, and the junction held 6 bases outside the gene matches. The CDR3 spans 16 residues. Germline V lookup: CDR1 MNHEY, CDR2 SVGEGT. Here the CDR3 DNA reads TGTGCCAGCAGTAACTTAGCGGGGATAGCCAAAAACATTCAGTACTTC. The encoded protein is CASSNLAGIAKNIQYF.

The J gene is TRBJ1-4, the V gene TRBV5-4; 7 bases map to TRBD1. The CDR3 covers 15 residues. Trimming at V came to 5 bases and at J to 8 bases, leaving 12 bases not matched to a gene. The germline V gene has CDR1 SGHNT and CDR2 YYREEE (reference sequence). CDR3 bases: TGTGCCAGCAGTGACAGGGACCCTTCGGGCGAAAAACTGTTTTTT. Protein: CASSDRDPSGEKLFF.

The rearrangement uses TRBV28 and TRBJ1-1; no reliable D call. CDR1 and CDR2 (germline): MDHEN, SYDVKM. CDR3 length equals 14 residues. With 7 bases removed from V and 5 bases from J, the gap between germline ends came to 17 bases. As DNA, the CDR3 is TGTGCCAGCACCCGGCCCCAGGCGGGGACTGAAGCTTTCTTT. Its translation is CASTRPQAGTEAFF.

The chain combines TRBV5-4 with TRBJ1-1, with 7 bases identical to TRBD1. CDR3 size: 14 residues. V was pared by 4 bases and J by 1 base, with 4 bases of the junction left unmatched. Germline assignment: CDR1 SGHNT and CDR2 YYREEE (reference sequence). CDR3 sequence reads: CASSTGTENTEAFF. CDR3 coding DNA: TGTGCCAGCAGCACCGGGACAGAGAACACTGAAGCTTTCTTT. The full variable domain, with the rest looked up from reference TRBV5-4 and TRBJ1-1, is ETGVTQSPTHLIKTRGQQVTLRCSSQSGHNTVSWYQQALGQGPQFIFQYYREEENGRGNFPPRFSGLQFPNYSSELNVNALELDDSALYLCASSTGTENTEAFFGQGTRLTVV.

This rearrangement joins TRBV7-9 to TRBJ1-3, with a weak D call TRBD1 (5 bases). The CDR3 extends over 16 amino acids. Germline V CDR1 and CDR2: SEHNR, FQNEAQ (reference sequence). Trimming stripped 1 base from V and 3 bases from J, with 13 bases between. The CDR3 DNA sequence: TGTGCCAGCAGCTTAGAGGGACTTACACTTGGAAACACCATATATTTT. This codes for CASSLEGLTLGNTIYF.

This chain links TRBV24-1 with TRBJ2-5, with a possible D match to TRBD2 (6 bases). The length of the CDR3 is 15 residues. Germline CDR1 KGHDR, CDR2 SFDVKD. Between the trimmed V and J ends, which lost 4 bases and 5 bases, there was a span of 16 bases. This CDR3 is CATSDPSGPRETQYF. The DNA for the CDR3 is TGTGCCACCAGTGACCCCAGCGGGCCGCGGGAGACCCAGTACTTC.

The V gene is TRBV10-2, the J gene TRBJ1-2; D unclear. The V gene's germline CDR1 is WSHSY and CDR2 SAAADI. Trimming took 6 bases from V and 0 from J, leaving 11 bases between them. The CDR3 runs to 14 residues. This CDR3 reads CASRRSQANYGYTF. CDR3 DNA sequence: TGCGCCAGCAGACGGTCCCAAGCTAACTATGGCTACACCTTC.

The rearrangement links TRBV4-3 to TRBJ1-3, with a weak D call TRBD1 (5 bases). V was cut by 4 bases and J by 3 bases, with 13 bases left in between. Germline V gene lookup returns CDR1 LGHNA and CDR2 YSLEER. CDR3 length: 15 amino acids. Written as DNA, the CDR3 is TGCGCCAGCAGCCGAAACGGGCAGGGTGGAAACACCATATATTTT. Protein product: CASSRNGQGGNTIYF.

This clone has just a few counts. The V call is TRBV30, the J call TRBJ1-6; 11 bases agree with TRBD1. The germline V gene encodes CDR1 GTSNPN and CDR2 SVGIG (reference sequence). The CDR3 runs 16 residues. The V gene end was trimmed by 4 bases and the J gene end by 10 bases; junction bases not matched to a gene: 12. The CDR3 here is CAWTVGGTGGRSPLHF. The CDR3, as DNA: TGTGCCTGGACCGTTGGTGGGACAGGGGGTCGATCACCCCTCCACTTT.

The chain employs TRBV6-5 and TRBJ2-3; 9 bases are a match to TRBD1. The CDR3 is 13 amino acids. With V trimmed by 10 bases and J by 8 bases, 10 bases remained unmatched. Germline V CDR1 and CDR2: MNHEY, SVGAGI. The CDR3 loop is CATRQGDRGTQYF. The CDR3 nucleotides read TGTGCCACCCGACAGGGGGACCGGGGTACGCAGTATTTT.

CDR3 nucleotides: TGCGCCAGCAGCTTACAACCTACAGGTAATACGCAGTATTTT. It translates to CASSLQPTGNTQYF. The rearrangement links TRBV5-1 to TRBJ2-3, with a possible D match to TRBD1 (5 bases). The ends were cut back, 2 bases at V and 7 bases at J, with 14 bases in the middle. Germline lookup yields CDR1 SGHRS and CDR2 YFSETQ. There are 14 residues in the CDR3.

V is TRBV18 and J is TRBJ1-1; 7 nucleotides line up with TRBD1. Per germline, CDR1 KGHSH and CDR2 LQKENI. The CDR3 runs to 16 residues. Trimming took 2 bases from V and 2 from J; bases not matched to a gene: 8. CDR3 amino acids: CASSPRAGTANTEAFF. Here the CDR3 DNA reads TGTGCCAGCTCACCAAGGGCCGGGACAGCAAACACTGAAGCTTTCTTT.

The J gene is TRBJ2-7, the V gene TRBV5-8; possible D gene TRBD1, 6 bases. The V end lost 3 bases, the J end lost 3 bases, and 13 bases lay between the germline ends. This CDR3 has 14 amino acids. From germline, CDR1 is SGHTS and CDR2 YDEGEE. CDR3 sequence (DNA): TGTGCCAGCAGCTCACAGGGAGTTGGCTACGAGCAGTACTTC. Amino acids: CASSSQGVGYEQYF.

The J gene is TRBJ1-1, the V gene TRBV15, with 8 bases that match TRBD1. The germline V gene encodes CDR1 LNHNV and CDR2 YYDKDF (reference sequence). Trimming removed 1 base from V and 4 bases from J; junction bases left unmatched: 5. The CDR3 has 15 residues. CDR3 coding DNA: TGTGCCACCAGCAGAGCGATTACAGGGGGCACTGAAGCTTTCTTT. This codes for CATSRAITGGTEAFF.